Sequencing of this T cell receptor beta chain was carried out in a study of blood T cells in healthy people across ages. Extracted total RNA amounted to at least 5.5 micrograms for each sample. Primed by a sample-barcoded 5' primer and a J-beta primer mix, a second PCR proceeded for 7 to 11 cycles. TCRdb recomputed calls from the 5' RACE reads with MiXCR, one row per CDR3 protein. The sample lists some 1,800,000 distinct CDR3 sequences, approximately 39% occurring once. This clonotype was seen a handful of times. This sequence was found in a human donor in good health. Sequences were obtained from blood.

This chain's CDR3 is CASSQAKQGRETQYF. In DNA, the CDR3 is TGCGCCAGCAGTCAAGCAAAACAGGGGCGAGAGACCCAGTACTTC. The J gene is TRBJ2-5, the V gene TRBV23-1; TRBD1 agrees at 7 bases. TRBV23-1 is recorded as an ORF, its role being uncertain. Trimming removed 2 bases from V and 4 bases from J; junction bases left unmatched: 7. CDR3 size: 15 residues.